This paragraph reports one TCR beta chain. Its specificity is unknown. Stated time point: week 35, safety follow-up. Every single dose of the vaccine, 300 ug of mutant IDH1 20-mer peptide, came with topical imiquimod. Method: immunoSEQ multiplex PCR; TCRdb's copy keeps in-frame clones and lacks some. The sample has approximately 62,000 clones, roughly 80% seen once. This entry is derived from a study of a mutant IDH1 vaccine in newly diagnosed glioma. With 4 bases clipped from V and 4 bases from J, the junction kept 4 bases outside the gene matches. The CDR3 loop spans 15 amino acids. Looked up from germline, CDR1 is KGHSH and CDR2 is LQKENI.

The receptor was isolated from a man under 40 with glioma. The source material was PBMCs, sampled from a glioma patient whose treatment included an IDH1 peptide vaccine. The chain joins TRBV18 to TRBJ1-6; 7 nucleotides line up with TRBD1. CDR3 DNA: TGTGCCAGCTCACGACCGGGACAGTATAATTCACCCCTCCACTTT. Residues: CASSRPGQYNSPLHF.